This TCR beta chain emerged from a study of shared clonotypes between healthy human individuals. About the study: Researchers assigned three CD4 naive, three CD4 memory, two CD8 naive and one CD8 memory plate to each donor.

Naivety among CD8 cells was defined by CD45RO negativity and positive CCR7 selection, thereby excluding terminally differentiated effector memory CD45RA+ cells. V lost 5 bases and J 3 bases, leaving 17 bases between the germline ends. The CDR3 totals 15 residues. CDR1 is MDHEN, CDR2 SYDVKM, per germline. Sequencing was at deep level. Measured with immunoSEQ multiplex PCR; TCRdb has only the in-frame clones, and not every one. The top ten hold around 1.8% of the sample, which has around 1.9 million clones, roughly 95% seen once. This chain uses TRBV28 with TRBJ2-7; the D gene is possibly TRBD2 (5 bases). This receptor was identified in a man younger than 35 in good health. Some clones in this sample may be carry-over from other donors' samples. The material sequenced was naive CD8+ T cells from PBMCs. DNA for the CDR3: TGTGCCAGCAGTGGAACTAGAGCGGCAAACTACGAGCAGTACTTC. It specifies CASSGTRAANYEQYF.